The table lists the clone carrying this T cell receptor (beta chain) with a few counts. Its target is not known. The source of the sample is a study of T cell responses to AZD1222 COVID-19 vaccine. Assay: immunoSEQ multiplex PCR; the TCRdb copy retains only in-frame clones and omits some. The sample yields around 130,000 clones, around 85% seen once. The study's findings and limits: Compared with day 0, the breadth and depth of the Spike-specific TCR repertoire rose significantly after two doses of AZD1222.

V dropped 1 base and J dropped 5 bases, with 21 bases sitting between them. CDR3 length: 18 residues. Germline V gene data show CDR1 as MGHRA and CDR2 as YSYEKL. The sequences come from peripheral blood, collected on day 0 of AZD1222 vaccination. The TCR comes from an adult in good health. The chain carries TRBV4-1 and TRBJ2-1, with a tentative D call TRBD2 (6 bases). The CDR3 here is CASSQGLLTRVGDNEQFF. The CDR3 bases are TGCGCCAGCAGCCAAGGGCTCTTGACTAGGGTTGGGGACAATGAGCAGTTCTTC.